These T cell receptor beta chains were read from a single sample in a study of T cell repertoires in cytomegalovirus infection. For these TCRs, the target antigens are not known. Using its own MiXCR run on the reads, TCRdb lists one record per CDR3 protein. The table lists about 470,000 distinct CDR3 sequences, approximately 46% of them singletons. Specimen: cultured PBMCs, collected from culture after CMV antigen stimulation. The source of these receptors is a human donor in good health (CMV status not recorded). Some clones in this sample may be carry-over from other donors' samples. Both conserved end residues are part of each CDR3. Each record gives: J gene, D gene, V gene, clone size, CDR3 protein, CDR3 DNA. The D gene is left open where the match is weak. Where a row states a size, it is once, few, many or the class of an expanded clone; other rows omit it.

TRBJ2-7 NA TRBV30 NA CAWSTRATRTLEQYF TGTGCCTGGAGTACCAGAGCAACACGTACCCTCGAGCAGTACTTC
TRBJ1-1 NA TRBV7-2 NA CASSLAGETEAFF TGTGCCAGCAGCTTGGCAGGGGAAACTGAAGCTTTCTTT
TRBJ2-1 TRBD2 TRBV7-2 NA CASSLLGTSGRYVSYNEQFF TGTGCCAGCAGCTTATTGGGGACTAGCGGGAGATATGTGTCCTACAATGAGCAGTTCTTC
TRBJ1-2 NA TRBV7-8 NA CASSLVGSPSLYGYTF TGTGCCAGCAGCTTAGTCGGCAGCCCGAGTCTATATGGCTACACCTTC
TRBJ2-3 TRBD2 TRBV12-3/TRBV12-4 NA CASSPRRGGLAGATDTQYF TGTGCCAGCAGTCCCCGGAGGGGAGGTCTAGCGGGGGCCACAGATACGCAGTATTTT
TRBJ2-1 NA TRBV5-1 NA CASSFRRLHKNTSYNEQFF TGCGCCAGCAGCTTTAGACGACTACACAAAAACACCTCCTACAATGAGCAGTTCTTC
TRBJ2-1 TRBD2 TRBV4-3 NA CASSRLTGTSGSSYNEQFF TGCGCCAGCAGCCGACTCACCGGGACTAGCGGAAGCTCCTACAATGAGCAGTTCTTC
TRBJ2-3 NA TRBV6-1 NA CASSPGTSATDTQYF TGTGCCAGCAGTCCCGGGACATCGGCCACAGATACGCAGTATTTT
TRBJ2-3 NA TRBV12-3/TRBV12-4 NA CASSFSGPLDTQYF TGTGCCAGCAGTTTCAGCGGCCCGCTCGATACGCAGTATTTT
TRBJ1-2 TRBD1 TRBV7-2 few CASSNSGTGVYGYTF TGTGCCAGCAGCAACTCCGGGACAGGGGTTTACGGCTACACCTTC
TRBJ2-7 TRBD2 TRBV7-2 NA CASSLASSGGYEQYF TGTGCCAGCAGCTTAGCTAGTAGCGGGGGCTACGAGCAGTACTTC
TRBJ2-6 NA TRBV19 many CASSIASSGANVLTF TGTGCCAGTAGTATAGCCAGCTCTGGGGCCAACGTCCTGACTTTC
TRBJ2-5 NA TRBV7-6 few CASSLQGGLETQYF TGTGCCAGCAGCTTACAAGGGGGACTAGAGACCCAGTACTTC
TRBJ2-5 NA TRBV7-2 NA CASSLAKGETQYF TGTGCCAGCAGCTTAGCGAAGGGGGAGACCCAGTACTTC
TRBJ2-3 TRBD2 TRBV18 NA CASSPRQLAGSTDTQYF TGTGCCAGCTCACCACGACAACTAGCGGGGAGCACAGATACGCAGTATTTT
TRBJ2-2 NA TRBV7-6 NA CASSLLDFRTSTGELFF TGTGCCAGCAGCTTATTGGACTTTAGGACAAGCACCGGGGAGCTGTTTTTT
TRBJ2-5 TRBD2 TRBV28 NA CASSLFRLAGARGETQYF TGTGCCAGCAGTTTATTTCGGCTAGCGGGGGCCCGGGGGGAGACCCAGTACTTC
TRBJ2-2 NA TRBV6-4 NA CASSDFFSQENTGELFF TGTGCCAGCAGTGACTTCTTCAGCCAGGAGAACACCGGGGAGCTGTTTTTT
TRBJ2-1 TRBD1 TRBV20-1 once CSATDRGNSYNEQFF TGCAGTGCAACGGACAGGGGTAACTCCTACAATGAGCAGTTCTTC